This T cell receptor beta chain came from a study of OX40 agonist ivuxolimab in advanced cancers. Study-level background: Ivuxolimab, which targeted the costimulatory receptor OX40 (CD134), was an agonistic, fully human IgG2 monoclonal antibody. Intravenous ivuxolimab was administered to patients every 2 weeks at six dose levels: 0.01, 0.1, 0.3, 1.5, 3 and 10 mg/kg. Among the roughly 54 dose-escalation patients, around 20 had hepatocellular carcinoma, 15 or so melanoma, 9 renal cell carcinoma and 9 head and neck cancer. A male proportion of nearly 85% and a mean age of 60 years, ranging from roughly 23 to 79, were recorded for the dose-escalation cohort. Prior anti-PD-1, anti-PD-L1 or anti-CTLA-4 therapy was permitted, and checkpoint inhibitors had been received by about 37% of dose-escalation patients. Partial responses occurred in three dose-escalation patients, of whom one had hepatocellular carcinoma and two had cutaneous melanoma. Peripheral TCRbeta sequencing was intended to test whether TCR sequence diversity was altered and clonal T-cell expansion was caused by ivuxolimab. The paper covers the monotherapy dose-escalation part of the phase I ivuxolimab trial, which included N ≈ 57 patients. Summary of the overall study and its limitations: Which antigens the clonally expanded peripheral T cells were specific for was not determined. After ivuxolimab, more expanded clones were found on average in CD8+ T cells than in CD4+ T cells. Low levels of normalized T-cell clonal expansion were also seen in some patients who did not respond. At doses of 0.1 to 3.0 mg/kg, clonal expansion of both CD4+ and CD8+ blood T cells was observed from baseline to week 6. In partial responders in the 0.1-3.0 mg/kg groups, normalized peripheral clonal expansion was found to be among the lowest, especially among CD8+ T cells.

Including cysteine and phenylalanine, the CDR3 has 15 amino acids. Just CDR3 DNA is preserved here, 45 bases in frame from base 1. V was cut back by 0 bases and J by 3 bases, leaving a gap of 12 bases between them. The germline V gene yields SGHTA for CDR1 and FQGNSA for CDR2. Patients with autoimmune disease history or receiving systemic immunosuppression were excluded from the trial. Peripheral blood for TCR sequencing was collected from all dose cohorts at baseline, on cycle 4 day 1, and on cycle 7 day 1. The samples were taken from a phase I, first-in-human, multicenter, open-label dose-escalation trial of ivuxolimab. Adults with locally advanced or metastatic melanoma, renal cell carcinoma, hepatocellular carcinoma or head and neck squamous cell carcinoma were enrolled in the trial. Before TCR sequencing, CD4+ T cells and CD8+ T cells from peripheral blood were sorted into separate populations.

To sequence the TCRbeta CDR3 region, genomic DNA was isolated from the sorted cells. The immunoSEQ Assay was used to sequence the TCRbeta CDR3 regions. This is the immuneACCESS table as TCRdb keeps it, with only in-frame sequences that have V and J called. A part of the clones is gone; compared with another copy, unresolved V genes explain less than half, and the rest is unexplained. This sample lists more than 45,000 clones; roughly 86% were detected once. Jointly, the top ten make up less than 8% of the sample. A remark on this clone: There is no known antigen for this receptor. No base qualities exist here, and no much larger clone lies one base off it.

Here the chain combines TRBV7-2 and TRBJ2-7; too little of a D gene remains to name it. The sequence derives from an adult with an advanced solid tumor such as melanoma, head and neck, liver or kidney cancer. The sequenced sample was CD4+ or CD8+ T cells sorted from blood, obtained in a trial of the OX40 agonist ivuxolimab. The bases read TGTGCCAGCAGCTTAGCGATCGACAAGTACTACGAGCAGTACTTC. This is translated as CASSLAIDKYYEQYF.